These T cell receptor beta chains were read from a single sample in a study of Graves' ophthalmopathy and Graves' hyperthyroidism. TCRdb called the multiplex PCR reads again in MiXCR, with one record for every CDR3 protein. The sample lists roughly 500,000 distinct CDR3 sequences, under 15% occurring once. The specimen was blood. The receptors derive from a woman in her 30s with Graves' ophthalmopathy. Each CDR3 is given with its conserved first and last residue. Fields, in order: J gene, D gene, clone size, V gene, CDR3 protein, CDR3 DNA. The D gene is left open where the match is weak. A row's size may be missing; if present it is once, few, many or a size class.

TRBJ2-7 TRBD2 - TRBV20-1 CSAFSGTSGTEQYF TGCAGTGCTTTCTCCGGGACTAGCGGGACCGAGCAGTACTTC
TRBJ1-1 - many TRBV6-5 CASSYPPGGDPNTEAFF TGTGCCAGCAGTTACCCCCCCGGTGGCGATCCGAACACTGAAGCTTTCTTT
TRBJ2-4 - many TRBV7-8 CASSPKVGGRQNKNIQYF TGTGCCAGCAGCCCAAAGGTTGGTGGCAGGCAGAACAAAAACATTCAGTACTTC
TRBJ1-5 - many TRBV12-3/TRBV12-4 CASSLRGSNQPQHF TGTGCCAGCAGTTTAAGGGGGAGCAATCAGCCCCAGCATTTT
TRBJ1-1 - few TRBV30 CAWTPRQENTEAFF TGTGCCTGGACTCCTCGACAGGAGAACACTGAAGCTTTCTTT
TRBJ2-1 - few TRBV3-1 CASSQEAFNNEQFF TGTGCCAGCAGCCAAGAGGCCTTTAACAATGAGCAGTTCTTC
TRBJ1-2 TRBD1 many TRBV6-1 CATVTGGAGYTF TGTGCCACCGTAACAGGGGGCGCTGGCTACACCTTC
TRBJ2-5 - many TRBV6-5 CASSYSTGLETQYF TGTGCCAGCAGTTACTCCACAGGGCTGGAGACCCAGTACTTC
TRBJ2-7 - many TRBV5-1 CASSPDTYEQYF TGCGCCAGCAGCCCGGACACCTACGAGCAGTACTTC
TRBJ1-6 - many TRBV6-5 CASSYSWTSSYNSPLHF TGTGCCAGCAGTTACTCGTGGACAAGCTCCTATAATTCACCCCTCCACTTT
TRBJ1-5 - many TRBV28 CASNLGNQPQHF TGTGCCAGCAACTTAGGCAATCAGCCCCAGCATTTT
TRBJ2-5 TRBD2 many TRBV6-5 CASRLRRGGETQYF TGTGCCAGCAGACTACGGCGGGGGGGGGAGACCCAGTACTTC
TRBJ1-2 - - TRBV28 CASSPPGARYGYTF TGTGCCAGCAGCCCTCCCGGGGCGCGATATGGCTACACCTTC
TRBJ2-7 TRBD1 many TRBV12-3/TRBV12-4 CASRRGPYEQYF TGTGCCAGCAGGAGGGGGCCCTACGAGCAGTACTTC
TRBJ1-2 - many TRBV4-2 CASSQDLIRAGYTF TGTGCCAGCAGCCAAGATCTCATCAGGGCTGGCTACACCTTC
TRBJ2-5 - many TRBV7-2 CASSLYSSQETQYF TGTGCCAGCAGCCTTTATAGCAGTCAAGAGACCCAGTACTTC
TRBJ2-2 - few TRBV7-2 CASSSHIANTGELFF TGTGCCAGCAGCTCCCACATAGCGAACACCGGGGAGCTGTTTTTT
TRBJ2-6 - - TRBV28 CASTPGGGLGANVLTF TGTGCCAGCACCCCGGGTGGGGGGCTAGGGGCCAACGTCCTGACTTTC
TRBJ1-5 TRBD1 few TRBV28 CASRTGTENQPQHF TGTGCCAGCAGAACCGGGACAGAGAATCAGCCCCAGCATTTT
TRBJ2-7 - many TRBV2 CASRYYRARDEQYF TGTGCCAGCAGATATTACAGGGCCAGGGACGAGCAGTACTTC
TRBJ1-2 TRBD1 many TRBV5-1 CASSSNFIPGQQGYTF TGCGCCAGCAGCTCTAACTTTATACCGGGACAGCAAGGCTACACCTTC
TRBJ2-7 - many TRBV20-1 CSATPALTGAHEQYF TGCAGTGCTACCCCCGCTCTTACGGGTGCCCACGAGCAGTACTTC
TRBJ1-3 TRBD1 many TRBV6-1 CASSENRGAGNTIYF TGTGCCAGCAGTGAAAACAGGGGTGCTGGAAACACCATATATTTT
TRBJ1-3 - - TRBV4-1 CASSQAFGVQRGGNTIYF TGCGCCAGCAGCCAAGCGTTCGGGGTCCAGCGCGGGGGAAACACCATATATTTT
TRBJ2-5 TRBD2 many TRBV24-1 CATSSGGHQETQYF TGTGCCACCAGTTCGGGAGGTCACCAAGAGACCCAGTACTTC
TRBJ1-2 - many TRBV29-1 CSVHTGIYGYTF TGCAGCGTTCATACAGGGATCTATGGCTACACCTTC
TRBJ2-4 TRBD1 - TRBV30 CAWTGGADIQYF TGTGCCTGGACAGGGGGCGCAGACATTCAGTACTTC
TRBJ1-2 - many TRBV12-3/TRBV12-4 CASSFQFAKGDYGYTF TGTGCCAGCAGTTTTCAATTTGCTAAAGGGGACTATGGCTACACCTTC
TRBJ2-5 - many TRBV28 CASTLRAPLTQYF TGTGCCAGCACCCTTAGGGCTCCCTTGACCCAGTACTTC